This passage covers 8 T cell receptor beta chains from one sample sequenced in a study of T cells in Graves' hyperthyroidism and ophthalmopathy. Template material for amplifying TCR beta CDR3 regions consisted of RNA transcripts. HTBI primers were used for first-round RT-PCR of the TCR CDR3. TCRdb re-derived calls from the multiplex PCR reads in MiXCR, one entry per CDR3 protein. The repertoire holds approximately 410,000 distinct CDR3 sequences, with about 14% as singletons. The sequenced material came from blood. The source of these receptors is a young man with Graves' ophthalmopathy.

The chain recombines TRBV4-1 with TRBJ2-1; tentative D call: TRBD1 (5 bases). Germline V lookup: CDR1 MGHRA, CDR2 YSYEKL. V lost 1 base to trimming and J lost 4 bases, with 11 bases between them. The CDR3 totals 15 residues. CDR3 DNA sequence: TGCGCCAGCAGCCAAGGTCTACAGGAGTACAATGAGCAGTTCTTC. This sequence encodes CASSQGLQEYNEQFF.

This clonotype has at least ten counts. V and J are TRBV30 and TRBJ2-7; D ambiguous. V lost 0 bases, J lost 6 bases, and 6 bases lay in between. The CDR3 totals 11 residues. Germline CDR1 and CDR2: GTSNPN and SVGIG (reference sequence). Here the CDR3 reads CAWSVGPEQYF. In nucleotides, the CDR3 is TGTGCCTGGAGTGTAGGGCCCGAGCAGTACTTC.

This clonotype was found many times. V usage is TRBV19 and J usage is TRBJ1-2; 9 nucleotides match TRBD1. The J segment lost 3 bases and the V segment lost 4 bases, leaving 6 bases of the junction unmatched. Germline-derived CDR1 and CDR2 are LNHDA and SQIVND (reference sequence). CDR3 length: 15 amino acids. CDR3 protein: CASSTGTGSYYGYTF. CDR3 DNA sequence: TGTGCCAGTAGTACGGGGACAGGGTCTTACTATGGCTACACCTTC.

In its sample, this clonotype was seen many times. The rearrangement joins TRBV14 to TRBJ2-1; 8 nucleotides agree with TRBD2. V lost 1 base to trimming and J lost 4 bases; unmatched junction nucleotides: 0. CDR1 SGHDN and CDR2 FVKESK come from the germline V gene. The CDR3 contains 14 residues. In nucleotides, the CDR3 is TGTGCCAGCAGCCAAGCGGGAGGGTACAATGAGCAGTTCTTC. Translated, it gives CASSQAGGYNEQFF.

The CDR3 protein is CASSPGLAGGEQETQYF. Here the CDR3 DNA reads TGTGCCAGCAGCCCTGGACTAGCGGGAGGGGAGCAAGAGACCCAGTACTTC. The chain employs TRBV11-3 and TRBJ2-5; 15 bases align to TRBD2. The CDR3 covers 17 residues. The J segment lost 2 bases and the V segment lost 5 bases, leaving 6 bases of the junction unmatched. The germline CDR1 and CDR2 sequences are SGHNT and YENEEA.

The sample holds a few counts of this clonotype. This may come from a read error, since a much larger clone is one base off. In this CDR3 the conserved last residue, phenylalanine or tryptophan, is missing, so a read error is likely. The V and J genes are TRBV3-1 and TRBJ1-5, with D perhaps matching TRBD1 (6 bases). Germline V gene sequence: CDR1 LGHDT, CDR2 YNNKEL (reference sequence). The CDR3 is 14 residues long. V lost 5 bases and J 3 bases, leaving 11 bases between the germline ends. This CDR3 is CASSSGQTNQPQHL. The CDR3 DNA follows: TGTGCCAGCAGCTCTGGACAGACCAATCAGCCCCAGCATCTT.

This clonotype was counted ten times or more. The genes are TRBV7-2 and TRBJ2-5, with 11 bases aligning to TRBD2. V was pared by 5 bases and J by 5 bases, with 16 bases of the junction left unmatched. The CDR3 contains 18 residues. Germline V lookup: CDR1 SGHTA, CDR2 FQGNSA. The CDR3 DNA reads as TGTGCCAGCAGCCCATCATACACTAGCGGGAGAACCGACGAGACCCAGTACTTC. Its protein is CASSPSYTSGRTDETQYF.

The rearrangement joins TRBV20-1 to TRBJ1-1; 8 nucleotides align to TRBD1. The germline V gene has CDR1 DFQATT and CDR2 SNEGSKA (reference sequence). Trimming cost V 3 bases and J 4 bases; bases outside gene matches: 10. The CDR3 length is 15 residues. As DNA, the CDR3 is TGCAGTGCTAGCGCAGGGGGCGGGGTGGGCACTGAAGCTTTCTTT. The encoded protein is CSASAGGGVGTEAFF.